These T cell receptor beta chains were read from a single sample in a study of T cell repertoires in cytomegalovirus infection. A single record per CDR3 protein comes from TCRdb applying MiXCR to the reads. The sample has about a million distinct CDR3 sequences, around 29% seen once. Their antigen targets remain unknown. Here the sequenced sample was cultured CD8+ T cells from PBMCs, taken from culture after CMV antigen stimulation. All receptors derive from a human donor in good health (CMV status not recorded). Some clones in this sample may be carry-over from other donors' samples. The CDR3 runs from the conserved cysteine through the conserved F or W. The D gene is left open where the match is weak. Expanded clones get a size class; other rows say once, few or many, or leave the size out.

>.|.|TRBV27|TRBJ2-1
TGTGCCAGCAGCCCCGGGACAACCTTCAATGAGCAGTTCTTC
CASSPGTTFNEQFF
>.|.|TRBV4-1|TRBJ1-1
TGCGCCAGCAGCCCACAACAGGGCTACACTGAAGCTTTCTTT
CASSPQQGYTEAFF
>TRBD1|.|TRBV6-5|TRBJ2-2
TGTGCCAGCAGTTACTCACAGGGGGATATCGGGGAGCTGTTTTTT
CASSYSQGDIGELFF
>.|few|TRBV7-3|TRBJ2-1
TGTGCCACGTCTTGGGGTGGGGGATACAATGAGCAGTTCTTC
CATSWGGGYNEQFF
>.|few|TRBV27|TRBJ1-1
TGTGCCAGCAGTTCCCACAGGGCCGAGAACACTGAAGCTTTCTTT
CASSSHRAENTEAFF
>TRBD1|many|TRBV6-1|TRBJ1-5
TGTGCCAGCACCCAACTCCTCGGGACAGGAGATCAGCCCCAGCATTTT
CASTQLLGTGDQPQHF
>.|.|TRBV7-6|TRBJ1-1
TGTGCCAGCAGCCCTCCGCAGGCCGTGAACACTGAAGCTTTCTTT
CASSPPQAVNTEAFF
>.|.|TRBV4-1|TRBJ1-5
TGCGCCAGCAGCCAAGATTTCAGGGCGAATCAGCCCCAGCATTTT
CASSQDFRANQPQHF
>.|few|TRBV6-5|TRBJ1-2
TGTGCCAGCAGTGCAGGGGACTATGGCTACACCTTC
CASSAGDYGYTF
>.|.|TRBV6-8|TRBJ1-1
TGTGCCAGCAGTCAACAGGTGTTCACTGAAGCTTTCTTT
CASSQQVFTEAFF
>.|.|TRBV4-1|TRBJ1-5
TGCGCCAGCAGCCAAGACGTCCCTCCTGGCAATCAGCCCCAGCATTTT
CASSQDVPPGNQPQHF
>.|once|TRBV6-8|TRBJ1-4
TGTGCCAGCAGCAGACAGCTTGCAACTAATGAAAAACTGTTTTTT
CASSRQLATNEKLFF
>.|few|TRBV19|TRBJ1-5
TGTGCCAGTAGTATAGATAACGGCCATCAGCCCCAGCATTTT
CASSIDNGHQPQHF
>.|.|TRBV19|TRBJ1-1
TGTGCCGTGGTTGGGGCAGGGAACACTGAAGCTTTCTTT
CAVVGAGNTEAFF